This T cell receptor (beta chain) stems from a study of blood T cell repertoires in COVID-19. Study context: The samples span acute and convalescent COVID-19 from the United States, Italy and Spain. In each case, the material was cDNA or gDNA derived from T cells, B-cell-depleted T cells, or PBMCs.

The V and J ends lost 8 bases and 6 bases, in that order; junction bases with no gene match: 19. This CDR3 has 17 residues. Germline V gene sequence: CDR1 MDHEN, CDR2 SYDVKM. As handled by the study authors: Reference gene primer amplification gave estimated nucleated cell counts. Profiled with immunoSEQ multiplex PCR; TCRdb holds only in-frame clones, not every one. D and trimming were read from the DNA, whereas the V and J calls and clone size are those reported in that table. The sample consists of about 120,000 clones, 80% of them appearing once. The gene calls are TRBV28 and TRBJ2-7; 10 bases are shared with TRBD2. The TCR originated in a man aged 60 to 69 with active or convalescent COVID-19. Sequenced sample: peripheral blood. CDR3 in DNA: TGTGCCAGCTCCCGCGTAGGGAGCGGGAGGGCCGTGGGCGAGCAGTACTTC. Its protein product is CASSRVGSGRAVGEQYF.